This TCR beta chain was obtained from a study of beta chain features in type 1 diabetes. cDNA synthesis used the whole RNA isolate, giving expressed TCRB sequences. Repertoires were generated with immunoSEQ multiplex PCR, while TCRdb's copy carries only in-frame clones and drops some. The sample lists hundreds of thousands of clones; over 10% were seen once. Trimming removed 5 bases from V and 2 bases from J, with 10 bases in between. Germline assignment: CDR1 MNHEY and CDR2 SMNVEV (reference sequence). This CDR3 spans 13 amino acids. This TCR was sampled from a man between 18 and 35 years old in good health. Sequencing input: naive CD4+ T cells from blood. The chain uses TRBV27 and TRBJ2-7; D unclear. CDR3 in DNA: TGTGCCAGCAGTAAATACTTGGCCTACGAGCAGTACTTC. It specifies CASSKYLAYEQYF.